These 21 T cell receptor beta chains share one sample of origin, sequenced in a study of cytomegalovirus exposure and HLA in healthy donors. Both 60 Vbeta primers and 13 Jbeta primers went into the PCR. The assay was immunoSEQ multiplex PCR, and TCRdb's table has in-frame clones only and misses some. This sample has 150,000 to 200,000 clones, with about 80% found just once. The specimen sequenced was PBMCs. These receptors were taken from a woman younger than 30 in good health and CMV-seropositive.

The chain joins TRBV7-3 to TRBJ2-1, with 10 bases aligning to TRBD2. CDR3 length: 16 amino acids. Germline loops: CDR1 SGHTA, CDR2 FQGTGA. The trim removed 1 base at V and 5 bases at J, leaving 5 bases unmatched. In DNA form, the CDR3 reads TGTGCCAGCAGCTTAATGTCTAGCGGGGGAGACAATGAGCAGTTCTTC. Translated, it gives CASSLMSSGGDNEQFF. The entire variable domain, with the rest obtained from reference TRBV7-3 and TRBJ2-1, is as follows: GAGVSQTPSNKVTEKGKYVELRCDPISGHTALYWYRQSLGQGPEFLIYFQGTGAADDSGLPNDRFFAVRPEGSVSTLKIQRTERGDSAVYLCASSLMSSGGDNEQFFGPGTRLTVL.

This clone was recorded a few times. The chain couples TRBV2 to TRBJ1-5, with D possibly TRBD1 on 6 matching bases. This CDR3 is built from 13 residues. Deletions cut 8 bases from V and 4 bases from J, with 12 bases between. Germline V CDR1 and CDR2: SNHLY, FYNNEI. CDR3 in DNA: TGTGCCAGCCTCGGACAGCCAAATCAGCCCCAGCATTTT. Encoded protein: CASLGQPNQPQHF. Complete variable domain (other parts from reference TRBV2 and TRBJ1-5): EPEVTQTPSHQVTQMGQEVILRCVPISNHLYFYWYRQILGQKVEFLVSFYNNEISEKSEIFDDQFSVERPDGSNFTLKIRSTKLEDSAMYFCASLGQPNQPQHFGDGTRLSIL.

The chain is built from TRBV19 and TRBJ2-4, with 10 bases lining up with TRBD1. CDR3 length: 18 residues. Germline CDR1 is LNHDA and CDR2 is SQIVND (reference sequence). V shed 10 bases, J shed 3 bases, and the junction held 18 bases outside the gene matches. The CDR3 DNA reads TGTGCCACCTCATCGGGACAGGGGAGGTTCCGGGGCAAAAACATTCAGTACTTC. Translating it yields CATSSGQGRFRGKNIQYF.

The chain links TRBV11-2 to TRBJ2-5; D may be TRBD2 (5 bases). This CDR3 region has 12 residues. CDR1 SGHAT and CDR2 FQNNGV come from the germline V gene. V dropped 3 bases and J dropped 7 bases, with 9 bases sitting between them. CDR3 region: CASSFPEGTQYF. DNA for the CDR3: TGTGCCAGCAGCTTTCCAGAGGGGACCCAGTACTTC.

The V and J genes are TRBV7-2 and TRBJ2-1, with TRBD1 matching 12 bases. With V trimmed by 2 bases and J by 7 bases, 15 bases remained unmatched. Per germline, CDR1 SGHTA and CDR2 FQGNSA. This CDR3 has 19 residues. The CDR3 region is CASSLYGFRGTGGWNEQFF. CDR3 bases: TGTGCCAGCAGCTTATATGGGTTTCGAGGGACAGGGGGCTGGAATGAGCAGTTCTTC.

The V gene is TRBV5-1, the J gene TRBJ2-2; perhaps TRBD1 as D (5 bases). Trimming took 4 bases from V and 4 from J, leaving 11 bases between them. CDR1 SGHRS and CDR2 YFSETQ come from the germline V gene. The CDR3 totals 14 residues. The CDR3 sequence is CASSPGHFTGELFF. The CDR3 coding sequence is TGCGCCAGCAGCCCTGGACATTTCACCGGGGAGCTGTTTTTT.

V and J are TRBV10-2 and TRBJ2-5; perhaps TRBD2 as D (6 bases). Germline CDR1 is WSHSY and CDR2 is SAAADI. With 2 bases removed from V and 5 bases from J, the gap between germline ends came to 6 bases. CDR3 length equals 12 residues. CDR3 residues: CASSEGGETQYF. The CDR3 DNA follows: TGCGCCAGCAGTGAGGGGGGGGAGACCCAGTACTTC.

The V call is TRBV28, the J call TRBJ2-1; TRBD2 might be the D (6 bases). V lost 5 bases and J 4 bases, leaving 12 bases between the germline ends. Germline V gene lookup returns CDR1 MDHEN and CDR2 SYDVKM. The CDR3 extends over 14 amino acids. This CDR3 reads CASSLASDYNEQFF. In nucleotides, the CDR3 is TGTGCCAGCAGTCTAGCTAGCGATTACAATGAGCAGTTCTTC.

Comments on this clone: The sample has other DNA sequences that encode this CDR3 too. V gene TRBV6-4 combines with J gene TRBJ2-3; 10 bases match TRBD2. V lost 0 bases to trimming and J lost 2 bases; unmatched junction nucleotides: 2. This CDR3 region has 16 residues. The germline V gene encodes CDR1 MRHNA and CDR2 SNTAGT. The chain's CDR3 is CASSDSLAGDTDTQYF. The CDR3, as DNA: TGTGCCAGCAGTGACTCTCTAGCGGGGGACACAGATACGCAGTATTTT.

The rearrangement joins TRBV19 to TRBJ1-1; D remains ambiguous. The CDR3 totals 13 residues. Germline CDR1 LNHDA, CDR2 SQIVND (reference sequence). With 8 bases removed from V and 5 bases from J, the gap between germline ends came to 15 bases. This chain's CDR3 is CASRRWIRTEAFF. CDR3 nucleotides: TGTGCCAGTCGGAGATGGATTCGGACTGAAGCTTTCTTT.

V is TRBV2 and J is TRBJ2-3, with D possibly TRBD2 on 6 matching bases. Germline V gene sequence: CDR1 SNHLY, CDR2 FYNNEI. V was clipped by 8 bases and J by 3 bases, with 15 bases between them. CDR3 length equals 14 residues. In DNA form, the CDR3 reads TGTGCCAGCCAGGAGGGCAGAGCGACAGATACGCAGTATTTT. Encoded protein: CASQEGRATDTQYF.

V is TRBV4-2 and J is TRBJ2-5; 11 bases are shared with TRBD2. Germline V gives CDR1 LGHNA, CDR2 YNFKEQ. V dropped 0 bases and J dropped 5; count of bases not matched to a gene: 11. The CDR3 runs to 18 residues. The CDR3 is CASSQDPIAGGPRETQYF. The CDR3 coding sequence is TGTGCCAGCAGCCAAGACCCGATAGCGGGGGGGCCGAGGGAGACCCAGTACTTC.

The CDR3 reads CASSLWDRGTGELFF. In DNA form, the CDR3 reads TGTGCCAGCAGTCTCTGGGACAGGGGAACCGGGGAGCTGTTTTTT. The chain has TRBV27 and TRBJ2-2, with 10 bases identical to TRBD1. Germline values: CDR1 MNHEY, CDR2 SMNVEV (reference sequence). Germline trimming cut 5 bases from V and 5 bases from J; bases unmatched to any gene: 5. CDR3 length equals 15 residues.

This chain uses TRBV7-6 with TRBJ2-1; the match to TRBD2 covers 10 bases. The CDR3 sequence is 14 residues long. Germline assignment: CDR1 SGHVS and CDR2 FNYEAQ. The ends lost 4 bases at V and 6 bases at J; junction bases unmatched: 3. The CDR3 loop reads CASSYLAGANEQFF. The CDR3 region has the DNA TGTGCCAGCAGCTACCTAGCGGGGGCCAATGAGCAGTTCTTC.

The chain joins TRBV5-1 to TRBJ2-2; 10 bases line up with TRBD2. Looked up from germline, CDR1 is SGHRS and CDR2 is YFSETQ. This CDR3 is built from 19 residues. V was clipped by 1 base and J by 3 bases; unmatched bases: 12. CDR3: CASSLLASGGALYTGELFF. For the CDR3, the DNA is TGCGCCAGCAGCTTGCTCGCCAGCGGGGGGGCTCTTTACACCGGGGAGCTGTTTTTT.

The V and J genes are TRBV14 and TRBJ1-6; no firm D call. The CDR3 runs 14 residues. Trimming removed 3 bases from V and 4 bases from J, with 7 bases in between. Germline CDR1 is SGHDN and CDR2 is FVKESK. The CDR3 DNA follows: TGTGCCAGCAGCCACGGAGGATATAATTCACCCCTCCACTTT. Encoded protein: CASSHGGYNSPLHF.

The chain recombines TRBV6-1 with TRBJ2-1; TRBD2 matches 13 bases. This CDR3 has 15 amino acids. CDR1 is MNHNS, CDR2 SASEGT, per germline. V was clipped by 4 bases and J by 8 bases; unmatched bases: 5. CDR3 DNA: TGTGCCAGCAGTGGAACCGGGACTAGCGGGGATGAGCAGTTCTTC. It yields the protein CASSGTGTSGDEQFF.

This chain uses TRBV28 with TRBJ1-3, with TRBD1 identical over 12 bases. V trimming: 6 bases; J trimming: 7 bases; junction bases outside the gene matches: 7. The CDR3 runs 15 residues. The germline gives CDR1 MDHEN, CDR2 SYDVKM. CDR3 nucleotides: TGTGCCAGCAGCCCGGGGACAGGGGGCCGGAACACCATATATTTT. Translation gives CASSPGTGGRNTIYF.

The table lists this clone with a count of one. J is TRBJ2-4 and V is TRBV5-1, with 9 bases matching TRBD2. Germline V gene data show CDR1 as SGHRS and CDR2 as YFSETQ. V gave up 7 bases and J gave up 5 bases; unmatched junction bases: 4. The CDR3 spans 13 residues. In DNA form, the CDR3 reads TGCGCCAGCCGACCTAGCGGGGAAAACATTCAGTACTTC. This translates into CASRPSGENIQYF.

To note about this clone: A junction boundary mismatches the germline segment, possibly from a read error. The CDR3: CASSDSYRVGKAFF. The DNA for the CDR3 is TGTGCCAGCAGTGACTCATACAGGGTGGGGAAAGCTTTCTTT. The chain is built from TRBV6-5 and TRBJ1-1, with a weak D call TRBD1 (6 bases). Germline V gene lookup returns CDR1 MNHEY and CDR2 SVGAGI. The CDR3 is made up of 14 amino acids.

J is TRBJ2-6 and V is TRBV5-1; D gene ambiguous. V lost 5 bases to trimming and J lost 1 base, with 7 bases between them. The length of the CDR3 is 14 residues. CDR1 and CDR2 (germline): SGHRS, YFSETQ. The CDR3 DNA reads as TGCGCCAGCAGTCCCGTTTCTGGGGCCAACGTCCTGACTTTC. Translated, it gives CASSPVSGANVLTF.